The rows below give T cell receptor beta chains drawn from one sample of a study of beta chain features in type 1 diabetes. The protocol was immunoSEQ multiplex PCR, while the TCRdb copy is restricted to in-frame clones and leaves out a portion. The sample lists 600,000 or so clones; over 12% were seen once. The specimen sequenced was naive CD4+ T cells from blood. The receptor set was obtained from a man aged 18 to 29 with type 1 diabetes. Each CDR3 is given with its conserved first and last residue. D genes are given only for firm matches. Not all rows give a size; the values are once, few, many and, for expanded clones, a class.

clone size: few; V gene: TRBV30; J gene: TRBJ2-7; D gene: TRBD1; CDR3 DNA: TGTGCCTGGAGTGAAGTGGGGACAGGGAAGCAGTACTTC; CDR3 protein: CAWSEVGTGKQYF
clone size: -; V gene: TRBV7-3; J gene: TRBJ1-4; D gene: -; CDR3 DNA: TGTGCCAGCAGCTTAATGCGGGGACCCGAAAAACTGTTTTTT; CDR3 protein: CASSLMRGPEKLFF
clone size: few; V gene: TRBV7-8; J gene: TRBJ1-6; D gene: -; CDR3 DNA: TGTGCCAGCAGCTTAGCAGGACAGCCTAATTCACCCCTCCACTTT; CDR3 protein: CASSLAGQPNSPLHF
clone size: few; V gene: TRBV9; J gene: TRBJ1-2; D gene: TRBD1; CDR3 DNA: TGTGCCAGCAGCCCCCGAGGGGGCGCGATCGGCGGCTACACCTTC; CDR3 protein: CASSPRGGAIGGYTF
clone size: few; V gene: TRBV5-1; J gene: TRBJ2-3; D gene: -; CDR3 DNA: TGCGCCAGCAGGTTGAACACAGATACGCAGTATTTT; CDR3 protein: CASRLNTDTQYF
clone size: few; V gene: TRBV30; J gene: TRBJ1-2; D gene: -; CDR3 DNA: TGTGCCTGGAGTGTACGTTACAGAGATTGGAATGGCTACACCTTC; CDR3 protein: CAWSVRYRDWNGYTF
clone size: few; V gene: TRBV23-1; J gene: TRBJ1-1; D gene: -; CDR3 DNA: TGCGCCACCCCCTCTCCTGGAGGTTGGACTGAAGCTTTCTTT; CDR3 protein: CATPSPGGWTEAFF
clone size: few; V gene: TRBV4-3; J gene: TRBJ1-1; D gene: -; CDR3 DNA: TGCGCCAGCAGCCGTGAGGGTTTGGGGGCTGAAGCTTTCTTT; CDR3 protein: CASSREGLGAEAFF
clone size: -; V gene: TRBV15; J gene: TRBJ2-7; D gene: -; CDR3 DNA: TGTGCCACCAGCAGAGTCATTAGCGGCTCCTACGAGCAGTACTTC; CDR3 protein: CATSRVISGSYEQYF
clone size: -; V gene: TRBV19; J gene: TRBJ1-5; D gene: -; CDR3 DNA: TGTGCCAGTAGTATAGTGTATCGGCAGAGGGGCCATCAGCCCCAGCATTTT; CDR3 protein: CASSIVYRQRGHQPQHF
clone size: -; V gene: TRBV28; J gene: TRBJ1-2; D gene: TRBD1; CDR3 DNA: TGTGCCAGCAACCTCGGACAGGGTGTCGGCTACACCTTC; CDR3 protein: CASNLGQGVGYTF
clone size: once; V gene: TRBV5-6; J gene: TRBJ2-3; D gene: -; CDR3 DNA: TGTGCCAGCAGCTCCTACTATTCCACAGATACGCAGTATTTT; CDR3 protein: CASSSYYSTDTQYF
clone size: few; V gene: TRBV7-7; J gene: TRBJ2-7; D gene: -; CDR3 DNA: TGTGCTAGCAGCCTCGATGAGATGGGGGAGCAGTACTTC; CDR3 protein: CASSLDEMGEQYF
clone size: -; V gene: TRBV29-1; J gene: TRBJ2-3; D gene: TRBD1; CDR3 DNA: TGCAGCGCGGGACAGAACGTTATTAGTGGTACGCAGTATTTT; CDR3 protein: CSAGQNVISGTQYF
clone size: -; V gene: TRBV5-4; J gene: TRBJ2-7; D gene: -; CDR3 DNA: TGTGCCAGCAGCTGGGACGGATTATCCTACGAGCAGTACTTC; CDR3 protein: CASSWDGLSYEQYF
clone size: -; V gene: TRBV7-2; J gene: TRBJ2-1; D gene: -; CDR3 DNA: TGTGCCAGCAGCTTAGGGCAGCGAAGGGAGCAGTTCTTC; CDR3 protein: CASSLGQRREQFF
clone size: -; V gene: TRBV6-5; J gene: TRBJ1-3; D gene: -; CDR3 DNA: TGTGCCAGCAGCCGCTCCCATGACTCTGGAAACACCATATATTTT; CDR3 protein: CASSRSHDSGNTIYF
clone size: -; V gene: TRBV10-3; J gene: TRBJ2-5; D gene: -; CDR3 DNA: TGTGCCATCAGTTTAAGTACCCAAGAGACCCAGTACTTC; CDR3 protein: CAISLSTQETQYF
clone size: few; V gene: TRBV7-9; J gene: TRBJ2-5; D gene: TRBD2; CDR3 DNA: TGTGCCAGCAGCTCCCGGGCTAGCGGGGAAGAGACCCAGTACTTC; CDR3 protein: CASSSRASGEETQYF
clone size: -; V gene: TRBV7-2; J gene: TRBJ2-4; D gene: TRBD2; CDR3 DNA: TGTGCCAGCAGCCACGGGGGACTAGCGGGGATAAAAAACATTCAGTACTTC; CDR3 protein: CASSHGGLAGIKNIQYF
clone size: few; V gene: TRBV30; J gene: TRBJ2-3; D gene: TRBD2; CDR3 DNA: TGTGCCTGGAGTGTACTAGCGGGGAGCACAGATACGCAGTATTTT; CDR3 protein: CAWSVLAGSTDTQYF
clone size: -; V gene: TRBV4-1; J gene: TRBJ2-3; D gene: TRBD2; CDR3 DNA: TGCGCCAGCAGCCAACTAGCGGGGGGGGCAGATACGCAGTATTTT; CDR3 protein: CASSQLAGGADTQYF
clone size: few; V gene: TRBV19; J gene: TRBJ2-1; D gene: -; CDR3 DNA: TGTGCCAGTAGTGTACAGTTCGGAATGTTCAATGAGCAGTTCTTC; CDR3 protein: CASSVQFGMFNEQFF
clone size: few; V gene: TRBV7-9; J gene: TRBJ2-7; D gene: -; CDR3 DNA: TGTGCCAGCAGCTTCCCGTCAACAGGGACCTACGAGCAGTACTTC; CDR3 protein: CASSFPSTGTYEQYF
clone size: few; V gene: TRBV7-9; J gene: TRBJ2-1; D gene: TRBD1; CDR3 DNA: TGTGCCAGCAGGTTTATCGCCGGGACAGGGGCAACGTATCATGAGCAGTTCTTC; CDR3 protein: CASRFIAGTGATYHEQFF
clone size: few; V gene: TRBV29-1; J gene: TRBJ2-3; D gene: -; CDR3 DNA: TGCAGCGTTGAATGGCGGCTGGATACGCAGTATTTT; CDR3 protein: CSVEWRLDTQYF
clone size: few; V gene: TRBV9; J gene: TRBJ2-3; D gene: -; CDR3 DNA: TGTGCCAGCAACGATCCCCTAAATATGGATACGCAGTATTTT; CDR3 protein: CASNDPLNMDTQYF
clone size: -; V gene: TRBV19; J gene: TRBJ1-5; D gene: -; CDR3 DNA: TGTGCCAGTAGTCACCGGGACAAAGATAATCAGCCCCAGCATTTT; CDR3 protein: CASSHRDKDNQPQHF
clone size: -; V gene: TRBV7-2; J gene: TRBJ2-5; D gene: -; CDR3 DNA: TGTGCCAGCAGCTTAGAGAGAGAGACCCAGTACTTC; CDR3 protein: CASSLERETQYF
clone size: -; V gene: TRBV30; J gene: TRBJ2-5; D gene: -; CDR3 DNA: TGTGCCTGGAGTGTAAAGGAGACCCAGTACTTC; CDR3 protein: CAWSVKETQYF
clone size: few; V gene: TRBV28; J gene: TRBJ2-1; D gene: TRBD1; CDR3 DNA: TGTGCCAGCAGGGAACAGGGGAACAATGAGCAGTTCTTC; CDR3 protein: CASREQGNNEQFF
clone size: few; V gene: TRBV4-3; J gene: TRBJ1-1; D gene: TRBD1; CDR3 DNA: TGCGCCAGCAGCCAAGACCGTACCAACAGGGGCACTGAAGCTTTCTTT; CDR3 protein: CASSQDRTNRGTEAFF
clone size: few; V gene: TRBV7-2; J gene: TRBJ1-6; D gene: -; CDR3 DNA: TGTGCCAGCAGCTCCCTCGGACGACCCCTCCACTTT; CDR3 protein: CASSSLGRPLHF
clone size: few; V gene: TRBV7-9; J gene: TRBJ2-2; D gene: -; CDR3 DNA: TGTGCCAGCACCCTGGGACAAGCGAACACCGGGGAGCTGTTTTTT; CDR3 protein: CASTLGQANTGELFF
clone size: few; V gene: TRBV5-1; J gene: TRBJ2-1; D gene: TRBD2; CDR3 DNA: TGCGCCAGCTGCACATACCTAGCGGACAATGAGCAGTTCTTC; CDR3 protein: CASCTYLADNEQFF
clone size: few; V gene: TRBV5-1; J gene: TRBJ1-1; D gene: TRBD1; CDR3 DNA: TGCGCCAGCAGCTTGACAGGGGGATTGACTGAAGCTTTCTTT; CDR3 protein: CASSLTGGLTEAFF
clone size: -; V gene: TRBV15; J gene: TRBJ2-1; D gene: -; CDR3 DNA: TGTGCCACCAGCAGTGGTAGGGTAAGATATGAGCAGTTCTTC; CDR3 protein: CATSSGRVRYEQFF
clone size: -; V gene: TRBV10-3; J gene: TRBJ2-5; D gene: -; CDR3 DNA: TGTGCCATCAGTGACCGGAGGGGACTTACGGAGACCCAGTACTTC; CDR3 protein: CAISDRRGLTETQYF
clone size: -; V gene: TRBV2; J gene: TRBJ2-1; D gene: TRBD2; CDR3 DNA: TGTGCCAGCAGTGGTCCCTTGGGAGCGGGGGGAGGAAATGAGCAGTTCTTC; CDR3 protein: CASSGPLGAGGGNEQFF
clone size: -; V gene: TRBV29-1; J gene: TRBJ2-5; D gene: -; CDR3 DNA: TGCAGCGTGGAACAGGGAGGGGAGACCCAGTACTTC; CDR3 protein: CSVEQGGETQYF
clone size: -; V gene: TRBV5-1; J gene: TRBJ2-7; D gene: -; CDR3 DNA: TGCGCCAGCAGCCCCGGGTGGAGGGGCCCTCGGGAGCAGTACTTC; CDR3 protein: CASSPGWRGPREQYF
clone size: few; V gene: TRBV7-2; J gene: TRBJ2-1; D gene: TRBD2; CDR3 DNA: TGTGCCAGCAGTGGACTAGCGGGAGTAAGTGAGCAGTTCTTC; CDR3 protein: CASSGLAGVSEQFF
clone size: -; V gene: TRBV27; J gene: TRBJ2-1; D gene: TRBD2; CDR3 DNA: TGTGCCAGCAGTTATCTAGCGGGAAGGGTCTTC; CDR3 protein: CASSYLAGRVF
clone size: few; V gene: TRBV18; J gene: TRBJ2-5; D gene: TRBD1; CDR3 DNA: TGTGCCAGCCAAACATCGGGGGACAGGGGAAGAGAGACCCAGTACTTC; CDR3 protein: CASQTSGDRGRETQYF
clone size: -; V gene: TRBV19; J gene: TRBJ2-7; D gene: TRBD2; CDR3 DNA: TGTGCCAGTAGTGGGCGGGGGAGCTACGAGCAGTACTTC; CDR3 protein: CASSGRGSYEQYF
clone size: few; V gene: TRBV5-4; J gene: TRBJ2-3; D gene: TRBD2; CDR3 DNA: TGTGCCAGCAGTACTAGCGGGGGAACAGATACGCAGTATTTT; CDR3 protein: CASSTSGGTDTQYF
clone size: -; V gene: TRBV30; J gene: TRBJ2-7; D gene: TRBD2; CDR3 DNA: TGTGCCTGGAGTTTCACCGGGACTAGCGGTGGGAGGGGGCGATACGAGCAGTACTTC; CDR3 protein: CAWSFTGTSGGRGRYEQYF